Ten or more counts support the clone carrying this TCR beta chain. Individual cDNA molecules received unique molecular identifiers. One entry per CDR3 protein results from TCRdb running MiXCR on the 5' RACE reads. The repertoire holds about 83,000 distinct CDR3 sequences, with more than 9% as singletons. The data stem from a study of early T cells in non-severe SARS-CoV-2 infection. Across the whole study: Chains from this unsorted whole-blood bulk RNA could not be paired.

The V and J ends lost 0 bases and 9 bases, in that order; junction bases with no gene match: 6. Germline loops: CDR1 SGHRS, CDR2 YFSETQ. The CDR3 is made up of 15 amino acids. V usage is TRBV5-1 and J usage is TRBJ2-1, with TRBD2 matching over 10 bases. This specimen was whole blood, taken at baseline. The sequence came from an adult who was a healthcare worker with PCR-confirmed SARS-CoV-2 infection or an uninfected control (not recorded which). The CDR3 loop reads CASSLEASGRTEQFF. CDR3 sequence (DNA): TGCGCCAGCAGCTTGGAAGCTAGCGGGAGAACTGAGCAGTTCTTC.